One sample yielded the 12 T cell receptor beta chains listed below, sequenced in a study of CD4+ T cells in melanoma. Libraries were prepared by immunoSEQ multiplex PCR; TCRdb keeps only in-frame clonotypes and omits some of them. The profile shows about 110,000 clones, 92% of them singletons. What was sequenced was peripheral blood. All receptors derive from a human donor with melanoma.

V and J are TRBV4-1 and TRBJ2-2, with D hard to call. The length of the CDR3 is 13 residues. Germline V gene lookup returns CDR1 MGHRA and CDR2 YSYEKL. V gave up 5 bases and J gave up 2 bases, with 6 bases separating them. In DNA, the CDR3 is TGCGCCAGCAGCGCTCGTAACACCGGGGAGCTGTTTTTT. Protein product: CASSARNTGELFF.

This clone was found once. The gene calls are TRBV27 and TRBJ2-7; 9 bases match TRBD1. V lost 5 bases, J lost 5 bases, and 7 bases stayed unmatched. In germline, CDR1 is MNHEY, CDR2 SMNVEV (reference sequence). CDR3 length: 14 amino acids. The CDR3 nucleotides read TGTGCCAGCAGTCGCCTGGACAGGGGCCACGAGCAGTACTTC. It specifies CASSRLDRGHEQYF.

This chain links TRBV7-3 with TRBJ2-7; TRBD1 is a possible D gene (5 bases). The V gene lost 5 bases and the J gene lost 0 bases, with 11 bases spanning the gap. The CDR3 length is 14 residues. CDR1 SGHTA and CDR2 FQGTGA come from the germline V gene. DNA of the CDR3: TGTGCCAGCAGCCTACAGGCCCTCTCCTACGAGCAGTACTTC. It encodes CASSLQALSYEQYF.

Concerning this clone itself: Other nucleotide sequences in the sample specify the same CDR3. The chain couples TRBV5-4 to TRBJ2-7; D may be TRBD1 (6 bases). Between the trimmed V and J ends, which lost 0 bases and 7 bases, there was a span of 11 bases. This CDR3 comprises 13 residues. Germline V gene lookup returns CDR1 SGHNT and CDR2 YYREEE (reference sequence). CDR3 sequence (DNA): TGTGCCAGCAGCTTGGACTTTAGGGGGGAGCAGTACTTC. Its translation is CASSLDFRGEQYF.

This chain connects TRBV5-4 to TRBJ2-6; 8 bases line up with TRBD1. The V gene's germline CDR1 is SGHNT and CDR2 YYREEE (reference sequence). The J segment lost 0 bases and the V segment lost 0 bases, leaving 2 bases of the junction unmatched. This CDR3 region has 17 residues. CDR3 protein: CASSLGTGGSGANVLTF. The DNA for the CDR3 is TGTGCCAGCAGCTTGGGAACAGGGGGCTCTGGGGCCAACGTCCTGACTTTC.

The V and J genes are TRBV4-1 and TRBJ2-1; possible D gene TRBD2, 5 bases. Trimming removed 4 bases from V and 8 bases from J, with 21 bases in between. The CDR3 is 16 amino acids. In germline, CDR1 is MGHRA, CDR2 YSYEKL. In DNA form, the CDR3 reads TGCGCCAGCAGCCCCAACGATCTTCTAGCCCGGTATGAGCAGTTCTTC. Translating it yields CASSPNDLLARYEQFF.

The rearrangement links TRBV14 to TRBJ2-3; the D gene could be TRBD1 or TRBD2 (5 bases each). The CDR3 sequence is 13 residues long. Germline V CDR1 and CDR2: SGHDN, FVKESK. V lost 0 bases and J lost 7, with 8 bases in between. The CDR3 is CASSQDWGNTQYF. In nucleotides, the CDR3 is TGTGCCAGCAGCCAAGATTGGGGGAATACGCAGTATTTT.

The chain combines TRBV6-1 with TRBJ1-5; the D gene is possibly TRBD1 (6 bases). The CDR3 runs to 15 residues. The ends were cut back, 5 bases at V and 4 bases at J, with 15 bases in the middle. Germline V lookup: CDR1 MNHNS, CDR2 SASEGT. This CDR3 reads CASSKSGTLNQPQHF. In DNA form, the CDR3 reads TGTGCCAGCAGTAAATCCGGGACACTAAATCAGCCCCAGCATTTT.

This chain connects TRBV2 to TRBJ1-3; no definite D call. The germline gives CDR1 SNHLY, CDR2 FYNNEI. The CDR3 is made up of 15 amino acids. V lost 6 bases and J 0 bases, leaving 12 bases between the germline ends. CDR3 in amino acids: CASSPRRSSGNTIYF. DNA for the CDR3: TGTGCCAGCAGCCCGAGACGCTCCTCTGGAAACACCATATATTTT.

The V and J genes are TRBV11-2 and TRBJ2-5; D remains ambiguous. Germline CDR1 is SGHAT and CDR2 is FQNNGV. With 0 bases removed from V and 5 bases from J, the gap between germline ends came to 10 bases. The CDR3 consists of 14 residues. CDR3 sequence (DNA): TGTGCCAGCAGCTTAGATCTGTCCACCGAGACCCAGTACTTC. Amino acid sequence: CASSLDLSTETQYF.

The V gene is TRBV2, the J gene TRBJ2-6; D is ambiguous. Germline V gives CDR1 SNHLY, CDR2 FYNNEI. Trimming left V 2 bases short and J 2 bases short, with 7 bases between. The CDR3 length is 15 residues. CDR3 coding DNA: TGTGCCAGCAGTGAATTGCTCCCTGGGGCCAACGTCCTGACTTTC. It yields the protein CASSELLPGANVLTF.

The rearrangement joins TRBV7-8 to TRBJ1-5; D not certain. CDR3 length: 13 amino acids. Trimming took 1 base from V and 4 from J, leaving 5 bases between them. The germline V gene encodes CDR1 SGHVS and CDR2 FQNEAQ. In DNA form, the CDR3 reads TGTGCCAGCAGCTTAGACAGAAATCAGCCCCAGCATTTT. Amino acids: CASSLDRNQPQHF.